This T cell receptor beta chain appears in the sequencing data of a study of T cell changes during pregnancy in multiple sclerosis. Libraries were prepared by immunoSEQ multiplex PCR; TCRdb keeps only in-frame clonotypes and omits some of them. The sample consists of around 50,000 clones, almost 95% of them appearing once. Sequenced here: CD4+ T cells from peripheral blood mononuclear cells, sampled in the third trimester of pregnancy. The clonotype originates from a female donor with multiple sclerosis, enrolled in a pregnancy study.

CDR3 coding DNA: TGTGCCATCAGTGAGGGTTTGGCGGGAGGGCCTAATGAGCAGTTCTTC. Protein product: CAISEGLAGGPNEQFF. The V and J genes are TRBV10-3 and TRBJ2-1, with TRBD2 matching over 9 bases. The CDR3 loop spans 16 amino acids. J lost 7 bases, V lost 2 bases, and 9 bases had no gene match. CDR1 and CDR2 (germline): ENHRY, SYGVKD.